This T cell receptor beta chain was captured in a study of CD8 T cells in Susac syndrome. About the study: Roughly 8 of the sequenced Susac syndrome patients were in remission, and more than 5 had active disease.

General observations from the study: In TEMRA cells and active patients, CD8+ clonal expansion in Susac reached its peak.

The CDR3 extends over 14 amino acids. The germline V gene encodes CDR1 SGHAT and CDR2 FQNNGV. With 3 bases clipped from V and 2 bases from J, the junction kept 3 bases outside the gene matches. Negative isolation yielded the CD8+ and CD4+ T cells, while FACS enriched the TEMRA cells. On this clonotype itself: Antigen unknown.

Random hexamers were used to reverse transcribe 0.5 to 1 ug of RNA. MiXCR was run by TCRdb on the immunoSEQ multiplex PCR reads, yielding one entry per CDR3 protein. The data show some 200,000 distinct CDR3 sequences, over 90% seen once. This TCR was sampled from a human donor with Susac syndrome. Sequencing was done on a sample of CD8+ T cells from PBMCs. This chain links TRBV11-2 with TRBJ2-5, with 7 bases identical to TRBD2. In DNA form, the CDR3 reads TGTGCCAGCAGCTTGGGGACTATACAAGAGACCCAGTACTTC. It encodes CASSLGTIQETQYF.